Listed below are T cell receptor beta chains from one sample, sequenced in a study of blood T cell repertoires in COVID-19. Method: immunoSEQ multiplex PCR; TCRdb's copy keeps in-frame clones and lacks some. The table includes a few hundred thousand clones, around nine tenths detected once. The sequenced sample consisted of peripheral blood. These receptors all stem from a man aged 45 to 65 with COVID-19, enrolled during active disease. Both conserved end residues are part of each CDR3. The D gene is left open where the match is weak. Clone size is not always given. Where it is, it says once, few, many or a class for expanded clones.

J: TRBJ1-2
D: -
size: -
V: TRBV5-4
CDR3: CASSPAPGANYGYTF
DNA: TGTGCCAGCAGTCCCGCCCCAGGGGCTAACTATGGCTACACCTTC

J: TRBJ1-2
D: -
size: -
V: TRBV21-1
CDR3: CVRRGRNYGYTF
DNA: TGTGTTAGGAGGGGGCGAAACTATGGCTACACCTTC

J: TRBJ1-3
D: -
size: -
V: TRBV6-1
CDR3: CASSESRGISGNTIYF
DNA: TGTGCCAGCAGTGAATCACGCGGTATCTCTGGAAACACCATATATTTT

J: TRBJ2-3
D: TRBD2
size: -
V: TRBV5-4
CDR3: CASSLKLAGLRGTDTQYF
DNA: TGTGCCAGCAGCTTGAAACTAGCGGGACTCCGGGGCACAGATACGCAGTATTTT

J: TRBJ2-5
D: TRBD2
size: -
V: TRBV18
CDR3: CASSPAGSGTETQYF
DNA: TGTGCCAGCTCACCCGCTGGGAGCGGGACAGAGACCCAGTACTTC

J: TRBJ2-1
D: -
size: -
V: TRBV7-3
CDR3: CASSPNSGSYNEQFF
DNA: TGTGCCAGCAGCCCAAATAGCGGAAGCTACAATGAGCAGTTCTTC

J: TRBJ2-1
D: -
size: -
V: TRBV5-1
CDR3: CASSVGGGLAANEQFF
DNA: TGCGCCAGCAGCGTTGGAGGAGGTCTAGCTGCAAATGAGCAGTTCTTC

J: TRBJ1-6
D: TRBD1
size: once
V: TRBV30
CDR3: CAWRAPTGDGSPLHF
DNA: TGTGCCTGGAGAGCCCCGACAGGGGATGGTTCACCCCTCCACTTT

J: TRBJ2-5
D: TRBD2
size: -
V: TRBV9
CDR3: CASSVVGSGIQETQYF
DNA: TGTGCCAGCAGCGTAGTTGGTAGCGGGATCCAAGAGACCCAGTACTTC

J: TRBJ2-3
D: -
size: -
V: TRBV10-3
CDR3: CATTDSQSSDTQYF
DNA: TGTGCCACCACGGACAGCCAGAGTTCAGATACGCAGTATTTT

J: TRBJ1-2
D: TRBD1
size: -
V: TRBV6-2/TRBV6-3
CDR3: CASSPQGAGGYTF
DNA: TGTGCCAGCAGTCCCCAGGGGGCTGGTGGCTACACCTTC

J: TRBJ1-5
D: TRBD1
size: once
V: TRBV27
CDR3: CASSPTGTAVYSNQPQHF
DNA: TGTGCCAGCAGTCCGACCGGGACAGCCGTATATAGCAATCAGCCCCAGCATTTT

J: TRBJ1-1
D: -
size: once
V: TRBV18
CDR3: CASSPGQNTEAFF
DNA: TGTGCCAGCTCACCGGGACAGAACACTGAAGCTTTCTTT

J: TRBJ2-3
D: TRBD2
size: -
V: TRBV5-1
CDR3: CASSLGGRTSVDTQYF
DNA: TGCGCCAGCAGCTTGGGAGGACGGACTAGCGTAGATACGCAGTATTTT

J: TRBJ2-2
D: TRBD2
size: -
V: TRBV3-1/TRBV3-2
CDR3: CASSLFGGGSGELFF
DNA: TGTGCCAGCAGCCTGTTTGGCGGGGGGTCCGGGGAGCTGTTTTTT

J: TRBJ2-2
D: -
size: few
V: TRBV2
CDR3: CASSAATREGGELFF
DNA: TGTGCCAGCAGCGCAGCCACCAGGGAAGGGGGGGAGCTGTTTTTT

J: TRBJ2-5
D: TRBD2
size: -
V: TRBV6-5
CDR3: CASSLLAGASETQYF
DNA: TGTGCCAGCAGTCTGCTAGCGGGAGCGTCAGAGACCCAGTACTTC

J: TRBJ1-1
D: TRBD1
size: -
V: TRBV18
CDR3: CASSPGQDTEAFF
DNA: TGTGCCAGCTCACCGGGACAGGACACTGAAGCTTTCTTT

J: TRBJ2-5
D: TRBD2
size: -
V: TRBV5-1
CDR3: CASSATLAGGGETQYF
DNA: TGCGCCAGCAGCGCCACACTAGCGGGGGGCGGTGAGACCCAGTACTTC

J: TRBJ2-3
D: -
size: -
V: TRBV24-1
CDR3: CATSVDSSDTQYF
DNA: TGTGCCACCAGTGTGGACAGCTCAGATACGCAGTATTTT

J: TRBJ1-1
D: TRBD1
size: -
V: TRBV28
CDR3: CASSFPTGAVNTEAFF
DNA: TGTGCCAGCAGTTTCCCTACAGGGGCCGTGAACACTGAAGCTTTCTTT

J: TRBJ2-3
D: -
size: -
V: TRBV3-1/TRBV3-2
CDR3: CASSQVFGGATDTQYF
DNA: TGTGCCAGCAGCCAAGTTTTTGGGGGGGCCACAGATACGCAGTATTTT

J: TRBJ1-2
D: -
size: -
V: TRBV2
CDR3: CASSDGVYGYTF
DNA: TGTGCCAGCAGTGACGGGGTCTATGGCTACACCTTC

J: TRBJ2-5
D: -
size: -
V: TRBV14
CDR3: CASSQDRQGFQYF
DNA: TGTGCCAGCAGCCAAGATCGGCAGGGGTTTCAGTACTTC

J: TRBJ2-3
D: TRBD2
size: -
V: TRBV11-2
CDR3: CASSTGTSGSTDTQYF
DNA: TGTGCCAGCAGCACCGGGACTAGCGGGAGCACAGATACGCAGTATTTT

J: TRBJ2-7
D: -
size: once
V: TRBV7-9
CDR3: CASSPRTVSYEQYF
DNA: TGTGCCAGCAGCCCCCGGACAGTCTCCTACGAGCAGTACTTC

J: TRBJ1-1
D: -
size: -
V: TRBV18
CDR3: CASSAGGDEAFF
DNA: TGTGCCAGCTCCGCGGGAGGGGATGAAGCTTTCTTT

J: TRBJ2-1
D: TRBD2
size: -
V: TRBV19
CDR3: CASNERRSGPGYEQFF
DNA: TGTGCCAGTAACGAGAGGCGTAGCGGGCCGGGTTATGAGCAGTTCTTC

J: TRBJ1-2
D: -
size: -
V: TRBV7-2
CDR3: CASSLARRGYTF
DNA: TGTGCCAGCAGCTTAGCTCGGCGGGGCTACACCTTC

J: TRBJ2-3
D: -
size: few
V: TRBV27
CDR3: CASSLRQWVTDTQYF
DNA: TGTGCCAGCAGTTTAAGACAGTGGGTCACAGATACGCAGTATTTT

J: TRBJ2-4
D: -
size: -
V: TRBV11-2
CDR3: CASSEDSYDHKHF
DNA: TGTGCCAGCAGCGAGGACAGCTATGATCACAAGCACTTC

J: TRBJ1-2
D: -
size: -
V: TRBV19
CDR3: CASSTRNGYTF
DNA: TGTGCCAGTAGTACCAGGAATGGCTACACCTTC

J: TRBJ1-1
D: TRBD1
size: -
V: TRBV5-1
CDR3: CASSRGQGNTEAFF
DNA: TGCGCCAGCAGCCGGGGACAGGGAAACACTGAAGCTTTCTTT

J: TRBJ2-5
D: TRBD2
size: -
V: TRBV6-6
CDR3: CASNHGGSGETQYF
DNA: TGTGCCAGCAACCATGGCGGGAGTGGGGAGACCCAGTACTTC

J: TRBJ1-2
D: -
size: -
V: TRBV29-1
CDR3: CSVGPDRFSNYGYTF
DNA: TGCAGCGTTGGACCAGACAGATTTTCTAACTATGGCTACACCTTC

J: TRBJ2-3
D: TRBD2
size: -
V: TRBV15
CDR3: CATSRVTSGGSDTQYF
DNA: TGTGCCACCAGCAGGGTAACTAGCGGGGGTTCAGATACGCAGTATTTT

J: TRBJ2-7
D: TRBD2
size: -
V: TRBV27
CDR3: CASSRAGTSGSYEQYF
DNA: TGTGCCAGCAGTCGAGCCGGGACTAGCGGTAGCTACGAGCAGTACTTC

J: TRBJ1-1
D: -
size: -
V: TRBV4-3
CDR3: CASSQGGRGMNTEAFF
DNA: TGCGCCAGCAGCCAAGGGGGAAGGGGAATGAACACTGAAGCTTTCTTT

J: TRBJ2-1
D: -
size: once
V: TRBV6-2/TRBV6-3
CDR3: CASSYFIGGLRYNEQFF
DNA: TGTGCCAGCAGTTACTTTATCGGAGGGCTACGTTACAATGAGCAGTTCTTC

J: TRBJ2-3
D: -
size: once
V: TRBV6-5
CDR3: CASSSLAPTDTQYF
DNA: TGTGCCAGCAGTTCTCTAGCTCCGACAGATACGCAGTATTTT